The 5 T cell receptor beta chains below were found in one sample sequenced in a study of cytomegalovirus exposure and HLA in healthy donors. It was with 60 Vbeta and 13 Jbeta primers that the PCR ran. The protocol was immunoSEQ multiplex PCR, while the TCRdb copy is restricted to in-frame clones and leaves out a portion. The sample contains approximately 190,000 clones, about 90% of which appear only once. Sample: PBMCs. The receptors were sampled from a boy under 10 years old in good health and CMV-seronegative.

The chain combines TRBV30 with TRBJ2-4; possible D gene TRBD2, 6 bases. The CDR3 totals 15 residues. Looked up from germline, CDR1 is GTSNPN and CDR2 is SVGIG (reference sequence). V gave up 2 bases and J gave up 1 base, with 12 bases separating them. This chain's CDR3 is CAWSWGERAKNIQYF. The DNA of the CDR3 is TGTGCCTGGAGTTGGGGGGAGAGGGCCAAAAACATTCAGTACTTC.

The chain combines TRBV18 with TRBJ2-7, with a possible D match to TRBD1 (5 bases). The CDR3 runs 15 residues. Germline CDR1 reads KGHSH; CDR2 reads LQKENI. V was trimmed by 2 bases and J by 0 bases, leaving 11 bases between them. The CDR3 reads CASSPGQTASYEQYF. The DNA of the CDR3 is TGTGCCAGCTCACCAGGGCAGACAGCCTCCTACGAGCAGTACTTC.

This chain uses TRBV19 with TRBJ2-5; 8 bases map to TRBD2. Germline CDR1 LNHDA, CDR2 SQIVND (reference sequence). The CDR3 totals 17 residues. With V trimmed by 3 bases and J by 1 base, 10 bases remained unmatched. CDR3 DNA: TGTGCCAGTAGTATGGGGGCGCTGGCGGGGGGCCAAGAGACCCAGTACTTC. Its translation: CASSMGALAGGQETQYF. Full variable domain (outside the CDR3, taken from reference TRBV19 and TRBJ2-5): DGGITQSPKYLFRKEGQNVTLSCEQNLNHDAMYWYRQDPGQGLRLIYYSQIVNDFQKGDIAEGYSVSREKKESFPLTVTSAQKNPTAFYLCASSMGALAGGQETQYFGPGTRLLVL.

The genes are TRBV5-4 and TRBJ2-5, with D maybe TRBD1 (6 bases). The germline gives CDR1 SGHNT, CDR2 YYREEE (reference sequence). The CDR3 length is 15 residues. Trimming shortened V by 4 bases and J by 0 bases, and 13 bases separated the two germline ends. CDR3 region: CASSDRTGNQETQYF. The CDR3 bases are TGTGCCAGCAGCGATCGTACAGGGAACCAAGAGACCCAGTACTTC.

The V call is TRBV6-1, the J call TRBJ1-1; D is ambiguous. The V gene lost 5 bases and the J gene lost 1 base, with 8 bases spanning the gap. The CDR3 covers 13 residues. CDR1 and CDR2 from the germline V gene are MNHNS and SASEGT. CDR3 sequence (DNA): TGTGCCAGCAGTATACAGCAGAACACTGAAGCTTTCTTT. It translates to CASSIQQNTEAFF.